The entry that follows covers one T cell receptor (beta chain) sequence. Stated time point: newly diagnosed GD, antithyroid drugs for less than 3 months. The authors made the TCR library using RNA they extracted from PBMCs. The data derive from a study of regulatory T cells in long-lasting Graves disease. The CDR3 has 13 amino acids. Germline values: CDR1 MDHEN, CDR2 SYDVKM. V gave up 2 bases and J gave up 11 bases, with 13 bases separating them. Construction of the TCR beta libraries employed iRepertoire HTBI primers in conjunction with Arm-PCR of CDR3 regions. TCRdb ran MiXCR on the multiplex PCR reads and lists one entry per CDR3 protein. The table has 400,000 to 550,000 distinct CDR3 sequences, 16% seen once; the top ten hold around 10%. These same records also appear under a second study, on T cells in Graves' hyperthyroidism and ophthalmopathy. That work contributes: The model foresaw ophthalmopathy a median around 6.4 months prior to onset.

The chain joins TRBV28 to TRBJ1-5; D perhaps matches TRBD1 (6 bases). Source: peripheral blood mononuclear cells (PBMCs), taken at new diagnosis, from a patient treated with antithyroid drugs. The clonotype originates from a woman in her 30s with Graves disease. CDR3 loop: CASSLLQGRSQHF. CDR3 sequence (DNA): TGTGCCAGCAGTTTACTACAGGGTCGGTCCCAGCATTTT. The variable domain in full, with the rest retrieved from reference TRBV28 and TRBJ1-5, is DVKVTQSSRYLVKRTGEKVFLECVQDMDHENMFWYRQDPGLGLRLIYFSYDVKMKEKGDIPEGYSVSREKKERFSLILESASTNQTSMYLCASSLLQGRSQHFGDGTRLSIL.